These 16 T cell receptor beta chains were sequenced from one sample in a study of blood T cell repertoires in COVID-19. Only in-frame clones appear in the TCRdb table, and some are missing; sequencing was by immunoSEQ multiplex PCR. The sample gives under 300,000 clones, roughly nine tenths of which show up once; approximately 0.85% is in the top ten. Sequenced input: peripheral blood. The receptor set was obtained from a woman aged 40 to 49 who had recovered from COVID-19.

The CDR3 region has the DNA TGTGCCAGCAGCTCCGGGACAGGGGACTCTGGAAACACCATATATTTT. Translating gives CASSSGTGDSGNTIYF. The V gene is TRBV7-8, the J gene TRBJ1-3; TRBD1 aligns across 10 bases. The CDR3 loop spans 16 amino acids. The V segment lost 4 bases and the J segment 0 bases; nucleotides outside the gene matches: 3. Germline CDR1 is SGHVS and CDR2 is FQNEAQ.

The chain has TRBV9 and TRBJ2-1, with D perhaps matching TRBD1 (7 bases). Germline assignment: CDR1 SGDLS and CDR2 YYNGEE. Trimming stripped 4 bases from V and 5 bases from J, with 19 bases between. The CDR3 sequence is 16 residues long. CDR3 amino acids: CASSTRLGGTDNEQFF. The CDR3, as DNA: TGTGCCAGCAGCACCCGACTGGGCGGGACAGACAATGAGCAGTTCTTC. Variable domain in full (rest from reference TRBV9 and TRBJ2-1): DSGVTQTPKHLITATGQRVTLRCSPRSGDLSVYWYQQSLDQGLQFLIQYYNGEERAKGNILERFSAQQFPDLHSELNLSSLELGDSALYFCASSTRLGGTDNEQFFGPGTRLTVL.

V gene TRBV30 combines with J gene TRBJ2-7; perhaps TRBD2 as D (5 bases). Trimming cost V 1 base and J 7 bases, with 17 bases left between them. CDR1 is GTSNPN and CDR2 is SVGIG in the germline V gene (reference sequence). The CDR3 has 14 residues. The CDR3 loop is CAWSANYGGGEQYF. CDR3 nucleotides: TGTGCCTGGAGTGCCAATTACGGTGGAGGTGAGCAGTACTTC.

This clone showed up just a few times. This chain links TRBV20-1 with TRBJ1-2; D ambiguous. Deletions cut 3 bases from V and 8 bases from J, with 4 bases between. The germline V gene has CDR1 DFQATT and CDR2 SNEGSKA (reference sequence). This CDR3 has 9 residues. This chain's CDR3 is CSASKGYTF. The CDR3, as DNA: TGCAGTGCTAGCAAAGGCTACACCTTC.

The chain joins TRBV20-1 to TRBJ2-2; 8 nucleotides align to TRBD2. The CDR3 totals 11 residues. Germline CDR1 and CDR2: DFQATT and SNEGSKA (reference sequence). The CDR3 DNA sequence: TGCAGCGGGGGGGGTGCCGGGGAGCTGTTTTTT. Translating it yields CSGGGAGELFF.

The chain links TRBV19 to TRBJ1-1; D is perhaps TRBD1 (6 bases). Trimming left V 11 bases short and J 2 bases short, with 18 bases between. The CDR3 spans 14 residues. Germline V gene data show CDR1 as LNHDA and CDR2 as SQIVND (reference sequence). CDR3 loop: CASQAGGGNTEAFF. In nucleotides, the CDR3 is TGTGCCTCCCAGGCGGGAGGGGGAAACACTGAAGCTTTCTTT.

This chain joins TRBV6-2 or TRBV6-3 and TRBJ2-1; D may be TRBD1 (5 bases). V dropped 2 bases and J dropped 5 bases, with 10 bases sitting between them. The CDR3 is 14 amino acids. Germline CDR1 reads MNHEY; CDR2 reads SVGEGT. The CDR3 region has the DNA TGTGCCAGCAGTTACGTCAGGGTCCACAATGAGCAGTTCTTC. Translated: CASSYVRVHNEQFF.

The chain employs TRBV23-1 and TRBJ2-2; 8 positions match TRBD1. TRBV23-1 is an open reading frame whose function is uncertain. The CDR3 is 16 residues long. Trimming at V came to 0 bases and at J to 6 bases, leaving 6 bases not matched to a gene. Here the CDR3 reads CASSQSEDRVSGELFF. CDR3 DNA sequence: TGCGCCAGCAGTCAATCCGAGGACAGGGTATCCGGGGAGCTGTTTTTT.

This chain joins TRBV6-5 and TRBJ2-1, with TRBD2 matching 7 bases. CDR3 size: 12 residues. The germline V gene has CDR1 MNHEY and CDR2 SVGAGI. The trim removed 7 bases at V and 7 bases at J, leaving 4 bases unmatched. Here the CDR3 DNA reads TGTGCCAGCACCGGGAGGTCGAATGAGCAGTTCTTC. It translates to CASTGRSNEQFF.

The V gene is TRBV29-1, the J gene TRBJ1-1, with 8 nucleotides matching TRBD1. The ends lost 6 bases at V and 5 bases at J; junction bases unmatched: 8. Germline-derived CDR1 and CDR2 are SQVTM and ANQGSEA. There are 13 residues in the CDR3. Here the CDR3 DNA reads TGCAGCGTCTCGCAGGGGGCGGGAACTGAAGCTTTCTTT. Protein product: CSVSQGAGTEAFF. The complete variable domain, with remaining parts taken from reference TRBV29-1 and TRBJ1-1, reads SAVISQKPSRDICQRGTSLTIQCQVDSQVTMMFWYRQQPGQSLTLIATANQGSEATYESGFVIDKFPISRPNLTFSTLTVSNMSPEDSSIYLCSVSQGAGTEAFFGQGTRLTVV.

V is TRBV6-6 and J is TRBJ2-1; 8 bases agree with TRBD2. This CDR3 contains 16 residues. After removal of 6 bases from V and 0 bases from J, the junction contained 7 bases not matched to a gene. Germline loops: CDR1 MNHNY, CDR2 SVGAGI (reference sequence). Here the CDR3 DNA reads TGTGCCAGCAGCCGACTAGCGCAAAGCTCCTACAATGAGCAGTTCTTC. This gives the protein CASSRLAQSSYNEQFF.

The genes are TRBV7-9 and TRBJ2-7; TRBD1 matches at 10 bases. The CDR3 length is 17 residues. Losses at the gene ends were 5 bases for V and 0 bases for J; bases not matched to a gene: 10. The germline V gene encodes CDR1 SEHNR and CDR2 FQNEAQ (reference sequence). The CDR3 here is CASSPGTGAVYSYEQYF. DNA of the CDR3: TGTGCCAGCAGCCCCGGGACAGGGGCGGTTTACTCCTACGAGCAGTACTTC.

The CDR3 DNA follows: TGTGCCAGCAGGGTCGGTAGCAATCAGCCCCAGCATTTT. It encodes CASRVGSNQPQHF. The chain has TRBV12-3 or TRBV12-4 and TRBJ1-5; no reliable D call. V was pared by 6 bases and J by 0 bases, with 6 bases between. CDR3 size: 13 residues.

The chain is built from TRBV24-1 and TRBJ2-5, with TRBD2 matching over 7 bases. The CDR3 totals 14 residues. Per germline, CDR1 KGHDR and CDR2 SFDVKD. The V gene end was trimmed by 1 base and the J gene end by 5 bases; junction bases not matched to a gene: 3. The CDR3 region has the DNA TGTGCCACCAGTGATTTCCGGGGGGACGAGACCCAGTACTTC. Protein: CATSDFRGDETQYF.

This chain uses TRBV9 with TRBJ1-3, with D perhaps matching TRBD1 (6 bases). Germline-derived CDR1 and CDR2 are SGDLS and YYNGEE. V shed 0 bases and J shed 0 bases, with 10 bases lying between them. The CDR3 is 16 amino acids. The CDR3 sequence is CASSVVGDNSGNTIYF. In DNA form, the CDR3 reads TGTGCCAGCAGCGTAGTGGGGGACAACTCTGGAAACACCATATATTTT.

The V gene is TRBV5-1, the J gene TRBJ2-7, with 11 bases identical to TRBD1. CDR3 length: 15 amino acids. CDR1 is SGHRS and CDR2 is YFSETQ in the germline V gene. V lost 4 bases to trimming and J lost 5 bases; unmatched junction nucleotides: 8. DNA of the CDR3: TGCGCCAGCAGCCAACGGACAGGGGGCGGAAACGAGCAGTACTTC. Translation gives CASSQRTGGGNEQYF.